Listed below are T cell receptor beta chains from one sample, sequenced in a study of shared clonotypes between healthy human individuals. Produced via immunoSEQ multiplex PCR; TCRdb's table is partial and in-frame only. The sample includes approximately 99,000 clones, 55% to 70% of them seen just once. Source material: memory CD8+ T cells sorted from blood. These receptors were collected from a woman younger than 45 in good health. Each CDR3 is given with its conserved first and last residue. The D gene is left open where the match is weak. The listing skips clone size in some rows; elsewhere it reads once, few, many or a size class.

size	D	V	J	DNA	CDR3
NA	NA	TRBV5-4	TRBJ1-2	TGTGCCAGCAGGTCGACACCCCCCTGGCTGTTTTATGGCTACACCTTC	CASRSTPPWLFYGYTF
many	NA	TRBV6-1	TRBJ2-1	TGTGCCAGCATGGCAGGGGAGGAACACAATGAGCAGTTCTTC	CASMAGEEHNEQFF
NA	NA	TRBV4-1	TRBJ1-3	TGCGCCAGCAGCCAAGATTACTCTACAGAACCCTCTGGAAACACCATATATTTT	CASSQDYSTEPSGNTIYF
few	NA	TRBV7-2	TRBJ1-5	TGTGCCAGCAGCTTGTCGGCCCTTGTTAGCAATCAGCCCCAGCATTTT	CASSLSALVSNQPQHF
many	NA	TRBV25-1	TRBJ2-7	TGTGCCAGCAGTGATCGCTACGAGCAGTACTTC	CASSDRYEQYF
NA	TRBD2	TRBV5-1	TRBJ2-2	TGCGCCAGCTCGGGTCTTCTAGCGGGAGTTAGCGGGGAGCTGTTTTTT	CASSGLLAGVSGELFF
few	NA	TRBV6-5	TRBJ2-5	TGTGCCAGCAGTCCCTGGGGGACAACCCAAGAGACCCAGTACTTC	CASSPWGTTQETQYF
many	TRBD2	TRBV6-4	TRBJ2-1	TGTGCCAGCAGTGACGGGACTAGCAATGAGCAGTTCTTC	CASSDGTSNEQFF
NA	NA	TRBV4-1	TRBJ2-7	TGCGCCAGCACCCCGACGGCAGAAAATAACAACGAGCAGTACTTC	CASTPTAENNNEQYF
once	NA	TRBV15	TRBJ2-7	TGTGCCACCAGCAGAGCCCCGGACTCACCCTACGAGCAGTACTTC	CATSRAPDSPYEQYF
few	TRBD2	TRBV27	TRBJ2-7	TGTGCCAGCAGTTTAACGGGTCTAGCGGCGATCAACTACGAGCAGTACTTC	CASSLTGLAAINYEQYF
NA	TRBD1	TRBV4-1	TRBJ2-7	TGCGCCAGCAGCCACCCCTATACCGGGACAGGCTACTACGAGCAGTACTTC	CASSHPYTGTGYYEQYF
NA	NA	TRBV7-2	TRBJ2-1	TGTGCCAGCAGCTGGCTAGCGCACCCCTTGTCTCATGAGCAGTTCTTC	CASSWLAHPLSHEQFF
once	NA	TRBV5-8	TRBJ1-3	TGTGCCAGCTTCCCAAGGGGATTTGGATACACCATATATTTT	CASFPRGFGYTIYF
once	NA	TRBV29-1	TRBJ1-1	TGCAGCGCCACCGGTTGGGTGAACACTGAAGCTTTCTTT	CSATGWVNTEAFF
few	NA	TRBV30	TRBJ1-2	TGTGCCTGGAGTTCTTCCGGGAGCTACACCTTC	CAWSSSGSYTF
NA	TRBD2	TRBV5-6	TRBJ2-1	TGTGCCAGCAGCTTTAATTTTTACTCGGGGGGGAGTTACAATGAGCAGTTCTTC	CASSFNFYSGGSYNEQFF
NA	TRBD1	TRBV19	TRBJ1-1	TGTGCCAGTAGTCCCCGGGGGGGACAGATGAACACTGAAGCTTTCTTT	CASSPRGGQMNTEAFF
NA	NA	TRBV29-1	TRBJ2-5	TGCAGCGTTGAGCCGCACGCGGACAGCCCATGGGACCAAGAGACCCAGTACTTC	CSVEPHADSPWDQETQYF
NA	NA	TRBV13	TRBJ2-2	TGTGCCAGCAGCTTAGCGGGGGAAGCGAACACCGGGGAGCTGTTTTTT	CASSLAGEANTGELFF
NA	NA	TRBV29-1	TRBJ2-3	TGCAGCGGCGACTCCGGGACAAACCCTAGCACAGATACGCAGTATTTT	CSGDSGTNPSTDTQYF
NA	NA	TRBV6-5	TRBJ2-7	TGTGCCAGCAGTTACGGTGGGGGACCCTACGAGCAGTACTTC	CASSYGGGPYEQYF